This T cell receptor beta chain comes out of a study of shared clonotypes between healthy human individuals. Data came from immunoSEQ multiplex PCR; TCRdb stores just in-frame clones and leaves some out. Of a few million clones in the sample, 85% to 95% were seen once. All donors were healthy HIV-negative adults lacking recent acute infections or vaccinations. Per the germline V gene, CDR1 is MGHRA and CDR2 is YSYEKL. Trimming at V came to 1 base and at J to 7 bases, leaving 7 bases not matched to a gene. This CDR3 spans 15 amino acids. Material: naive CD4+ T cells from PBMCs. Stated subset: CD45RA+ positively selected. The TCR originated in a man between 18 and 29 years old in good health. Some clones in this sample may be carry-over from other donors' samples. The chain carries TRBV4-1 and TRBJ2-7; 10 positions agree with TRBD2. The CDR3 is CASSQVGSGGSEQYF. In DNA form, the CDR3 reads TGCGCCAGCAGCCAAGTGGGTAGCGGGGGGTCGGAGCAGTACTTC.